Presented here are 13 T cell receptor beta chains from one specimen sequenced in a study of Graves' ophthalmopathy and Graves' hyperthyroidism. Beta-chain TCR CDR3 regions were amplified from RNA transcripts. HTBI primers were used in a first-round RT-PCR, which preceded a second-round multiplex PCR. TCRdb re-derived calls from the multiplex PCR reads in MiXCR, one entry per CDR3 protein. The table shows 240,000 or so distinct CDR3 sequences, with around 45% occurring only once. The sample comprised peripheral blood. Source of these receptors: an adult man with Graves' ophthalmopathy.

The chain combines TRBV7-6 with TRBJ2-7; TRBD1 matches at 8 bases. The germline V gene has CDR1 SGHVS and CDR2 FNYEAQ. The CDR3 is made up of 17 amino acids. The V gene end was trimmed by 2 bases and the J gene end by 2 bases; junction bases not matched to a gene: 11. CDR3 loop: CASSLRPTTGVPYEQYF. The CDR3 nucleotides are TGTGCCAGCAGCTTAAGACCTACGACAGGGGTACCCTACGAGCAGTACTTC.

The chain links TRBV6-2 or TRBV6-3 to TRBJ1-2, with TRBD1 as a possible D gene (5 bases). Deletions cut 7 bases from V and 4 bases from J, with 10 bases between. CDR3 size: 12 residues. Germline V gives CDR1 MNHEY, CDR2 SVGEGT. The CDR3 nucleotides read TGTGCCAGCACCTCGGGACCCTATGGCTACACCTTC. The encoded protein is CASTSGPYGYTF.

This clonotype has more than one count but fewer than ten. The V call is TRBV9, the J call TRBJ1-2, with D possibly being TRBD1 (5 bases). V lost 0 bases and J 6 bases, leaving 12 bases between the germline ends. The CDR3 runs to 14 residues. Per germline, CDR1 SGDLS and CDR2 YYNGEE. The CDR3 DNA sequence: TGTGCCAGCAGCGTAGTGCAGGGAATCGATGGCTACACCTTC. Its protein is CASSVVQGIDGYTF. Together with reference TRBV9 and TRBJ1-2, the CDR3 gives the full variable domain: DSGVTQTPKHLITATGQRVTLRCSPRSGDLSVYWYQQSLDQGLQFLIQYYNGEERAKGNILERFSAQQFPDLHSELNLSSLELGDSALYFCASSVVQGIDGYTFGSGTRLTVV.

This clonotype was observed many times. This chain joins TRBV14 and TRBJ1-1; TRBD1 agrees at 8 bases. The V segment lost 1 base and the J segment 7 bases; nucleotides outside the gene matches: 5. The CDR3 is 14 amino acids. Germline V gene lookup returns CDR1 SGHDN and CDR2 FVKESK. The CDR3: CASSQVVGQDEAFF. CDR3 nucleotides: TGTGCCAGCAGCCAAGTTGTGGGACAGGATGAAGCTTTCTTT.

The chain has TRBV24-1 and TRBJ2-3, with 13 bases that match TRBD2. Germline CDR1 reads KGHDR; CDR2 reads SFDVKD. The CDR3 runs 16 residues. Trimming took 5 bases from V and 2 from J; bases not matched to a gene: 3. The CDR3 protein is CATSGGLAGNTDTQYF. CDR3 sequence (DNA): TGTGCCACCAGTGGGGGACTAGCGGGAAACACAGATACGCAGTATTTT.

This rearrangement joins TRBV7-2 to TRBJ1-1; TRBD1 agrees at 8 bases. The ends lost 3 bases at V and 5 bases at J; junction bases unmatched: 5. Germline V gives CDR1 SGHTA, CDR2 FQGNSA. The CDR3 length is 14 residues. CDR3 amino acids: CASSLGTGWTEAFF. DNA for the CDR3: TGTGCCAGCAGCTTGGGGACAGGTTGGACTGAAGCTTTCTTT.

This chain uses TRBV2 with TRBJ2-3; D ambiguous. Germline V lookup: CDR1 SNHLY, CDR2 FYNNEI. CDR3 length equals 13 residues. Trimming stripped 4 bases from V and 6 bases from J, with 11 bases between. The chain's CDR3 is CASSASLGDTQYF. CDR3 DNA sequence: TGTGCCAGCAGTGCCTCTTTAGGCGATACGCAGTATTTT.

CDR3 residues: CSGQPGPQGDIQYF. The CDR3 coding sequence is TGCAGCGGCCAACCGGGACCGCAGGGGGACATTCAGTACTTC. This rearrangement joins TRBV29-1 to TRBJ2-7; 7 bases match TRBD1. Gene TRBJ2-4 matches the end of the DNA better, so the J call may be wrong. The CDR3 sequence is 14 residues long. Germline lookup yields CDR1 SQVTM and CDR2 ANQGSEA.

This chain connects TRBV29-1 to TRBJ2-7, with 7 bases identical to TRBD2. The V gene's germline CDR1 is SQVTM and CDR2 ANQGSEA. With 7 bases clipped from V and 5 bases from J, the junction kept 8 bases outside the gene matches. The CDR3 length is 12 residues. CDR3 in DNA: TGCAGCGCCGAGTCGGCGGGGGACGAGCAGTACTTC. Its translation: CSAESAGDEQYF.

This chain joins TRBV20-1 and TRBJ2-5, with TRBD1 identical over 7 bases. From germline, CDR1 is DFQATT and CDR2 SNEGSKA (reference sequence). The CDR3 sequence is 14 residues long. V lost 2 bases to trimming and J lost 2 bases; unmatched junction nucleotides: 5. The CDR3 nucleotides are TGCAGTGCTAGACTAGGGACAGCTCAAGAGACCCAGTACTTC. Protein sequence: CSARLGTAQETQYF.

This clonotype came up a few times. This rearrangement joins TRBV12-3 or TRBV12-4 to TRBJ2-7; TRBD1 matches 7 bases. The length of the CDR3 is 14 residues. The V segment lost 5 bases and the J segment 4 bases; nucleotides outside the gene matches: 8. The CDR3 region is CASSTRDSSYEQYF. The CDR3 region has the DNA TGTGCCAGCAGTACCCGGGACAGTTCTTACGAGCAGTACTTC.

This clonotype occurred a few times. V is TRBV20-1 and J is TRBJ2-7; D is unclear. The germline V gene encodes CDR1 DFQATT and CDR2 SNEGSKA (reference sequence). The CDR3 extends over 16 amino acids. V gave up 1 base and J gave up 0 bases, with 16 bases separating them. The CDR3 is CSARVSGRRGSYEQYF. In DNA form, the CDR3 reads TGCAGTGCTAGAGTAAGTGGCCGGCGAGGCTCCTACGAGCAGTACTTC.

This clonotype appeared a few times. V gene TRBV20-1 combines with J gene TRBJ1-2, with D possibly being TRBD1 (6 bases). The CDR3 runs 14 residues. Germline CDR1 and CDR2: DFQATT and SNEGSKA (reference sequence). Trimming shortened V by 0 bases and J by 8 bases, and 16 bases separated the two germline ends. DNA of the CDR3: TGCAGTGCTAGAGATCTCGGGGGGGCGCGGGGCTACACCTTC. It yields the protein CSARDLGGARGYTF.